These 5 T cell receptor beta chains were all obtained from the same sample, sequenced in a study of vaccination effects on CD4 cells after COVID-19. Viral peptide pools were used in the ViraFEST assay to expand antigen-specific CD4+ T cells, and sequencing came afterward. Subsequent to a culture period of less than twelve days, CD4+ T cells were isolated. Nucleocapsid antibodies were negative in the vaccine recipients, who had never had SARS-CoV-2 infection. These TCRs' antigens remain unknown. Data came from immunoSEQ multiplex PCR; TCRdb stores just in-frame clones and leaves some out. The sample carries 55,000 to 75,000 clones, around 72% recorded once. This sample comprised CD4+ T cells from PBMCs cultured with HCoV-OC43 spike peptides, obtained before COVID-19 vaccination. Stated subset: HCoV-OC43 spike overlapping peptide pool stimulation. Receptors originate from a human donor who received a COVID-19 vaccine.

The V call is TRBV6-4, the J call TRBJ2-7, with TRBD1 identical over 10 bases. The ends lost 0 bases at V and 7 bases at J; junction bases unmatched: 24. Germline CDR1 MRHNA, CDR2 SNTAGT. The CDR3 totals 21 residues. CDR3 amino acids: CASSDSIAAVPTGGDSPEQYV. The CDR3 DNA sequence: TGTGCCAGCAGTGACTCGATAGCTGCCGTTCCGACAGGGGGCGACTCCCCGGAGCAGTACGTC.

This clone turned up a few times. The chain carries TRBV28 and TRBJ1-5; no firm D call. The CDR3 covers 11 residues. The ends were cut back, 6 bases at V and 4 bases at J, with 4 bases in the middle. The germline V gene has CDR1 MDHEN and CDR2 SYDVKM. CDR3 nucleotide sequence: TGTGCCAGCAGCCGTAATCAGCCCCAGCATTTT. Its protein product is CASSRNQPQHF.

This clone was counted a few times. This chain uses TRBV11-1 with TRBJ2-5; 9 bases are a match to TRBD2. Germline-derived CDR1 and CDR2 are SGHAT and FQDESV (reference sequence). The CDR3 consists of 15 residues. The V segment lost 5 bases and the J segment 4 bases; nucleotides outside the gene matches: 8. The CDR3 loop is CASSRAGGPSETQYF. CDR3 coding DNA: TGTGCCAGCAGCCGTGCGGGGGGGCCTTCAGAGACCCAGTACTTC.

The chain joins TRBV5-8 to TRBJ2-7, with D tentatively TRBD1 or TRBD2 (5 bases each). The CDR3 runs to 14 residues. Per germline, CDR1 SGHTS and CDR2 YDEGEE. V was shortened by 5 bases and J by 2 bases, with 14 bases between the two germline ends. This CDR3 is CASRHWDGAYEQYV. CDR3 nucleotide sequence: TGTGCCAGCAGGCATTGGGACGGTGCCTACGAGCAGTACGTC.

V is TRBV7-2 and J is TRBJ2-2, with D unresolved. Germline V gene lookup returns CDR1 SGHTA and CDR2 FQGNSA. The CDR3 has 11 residues. Deletions cut 3 bases from V and 7 bases from J, with 3 bases between. The CDR3 protein is CASSFGGELFF. As DNA, the CDR3 is TGTGCCAGCAGCTTCGGCGGGGAGCTGTTTTTT. Full variable domain (remainder filled in from reference TRBV7-2 and TRBJ2-2): GAGVSQSPSNKVTEKGKDVELRCDPISGHTALYWYRQSLGQGLEFLIYFQGNSAPDKSGLPSDRFSAERTGGSVSTLTIQRTQQEDSAVYLCASSFGGELFFGEGSRLTVL.